The clone carrying this T cell receptor beta chain was seen a handful of times. Its specificity is unknown. This entry comes from a study of blood T cells in healthy people across ages. Study-level findings and limits: Naive T cell percentage showed a strong correlation with the diversity of TCR beta.

The germline gives CDR1 MNHNS, CDR2 SASEGT. There are 19 residues in the CDR3. Trimming took 5 bases from V and 0 from J; bases not matched to a gene: 13. A sample-barcoded 5' primer and a J-beta primer mix were used in a second PCR of about 7 to 12 cycles. Via MiXCR, TCRdb re-called the 5' RACE reads, giving one row per CDR3 protein. Among hundreds of thousands of distinct CDR3 sequences, under 25% were seen once, and the ten largest hold approximately 3.6%. Sequencing used blood. The receptor comes from a man in his sixties or seventies in good health. The rearrangement uses TRBV6-1 and TRBJ2-2; TRBD2 agrees at 9 bases. The CDR3 DNA reads TGTGCCAGCAGTACCCGGCGGACTAGCGCTAACTCGAACACCGGGGAGCTGTTTTTT. This encodes CASSTRRTSANSNTGELFF.